This T cell receptor (beta chain) originates from a study of CD8+ T cells in alopecia areata (dated by TCRdb to about 2018). Describing the broader study: Treated patients were enrolled in an open-label pilot trial of oral tofacitinib at 5 to 10 mg twice daily for moderate-to-severe alopecia areata. Patients received tofacitinib for 6 to 18 months and were then followed off drug for 6 months to check for delayed response and recurrence. To study T cell clonal expansion in alopecia areata, the researchers applied high-throughput TCRbeta sequencing to both the C3H/HeJ mouse model and human patients. Scalp tissue and sorted CD4+ and CD8+ peripheral blood T cells from patchy and totalis/universalis alopecia areata patients and from healthy controls were covered by human TCRbeta sequencing. Tofacitinib-treated patients had biopsies at baseline and at 4 and 24 weeks of treatment, with a later scalp biopsy in several patients. Clonality in the scalp was compared among normal scalp (n=4), patchy alopecia areata scalp (n=8), and alopecia totalis/universalis scalp (n=8). The RNA source kit depended on sample type: the PAXgene miRNA kit for fixed scalp, the miRNeasy kit for PBMCs, and the RNeasy kit for mouse skin. Amplification of TCRbeta CDR3 regions was done by immunoSEQ multiplex PCR using 35 Vbeta forward primers and 13 Jbeta reverse primers.

Library generation was performed with the immunoSEQ multiplex PCR assay. For TCR sequencing, RNA was extracted from every sample and reverse transcribed into cDNA to serve as template. SuperScript III was used for first-strand cDNA synthesis, primed with a 2:1 mix of oligo-dT and random hexamers. A synthetic immune receptor repertoire was used to assess amplification bias, and residual bias was removed computationally. The authors' analysis ran thus. Raw reads were preprocessed to remove errors, and CDR3 was defined according to IMGT conventions as the region from the conserved cysteine to phenylalanine. Clonality was computed by normalizing Shannon entropy by log2 of the number of productive unique TCRs and subtracting the result from 1. Scalp TCRbeta sequences were cross-referenced with sorted blood CD4 and CD8 repertoires so that the CD4 or CD8 identity of scalp clones could be inferred. Imported from immuneACCESS, the table was reduced by TCRdb to in-frame sequences with V and J called. These copies leave out some clones; in studies compared against another copy, an unresolved V gene accounts for under half, and the cause of the remainder is not known. V and J calls and clone size are given by that table; D and trimming were obtained from the DNA. The sample table records 75,000 to 100,000 clones; over 40% of these occur just once. Approximately 0.79% of the sample goes to the ten largest clones.

Peripheral blood and lesional scalp punch biopsies were obtained from patients with alopecia areata. PBMCs were separated by density centrifugation and stained for CD3, CD4 and CD8, after which CD4+ and CD8+ T cells were sorted on a FACSAria. This clone was counted only a few times. What antigen it recognizes has not been identified. No per-base quality is available; no much larger clone lies one base away. Study-wide conclusions, independent of this receptor: TCR sequences shared between patients were less clear than in mice, possibly partly because of HLA diversity in the patient population. Higher clonality and more expanded CD8+ clones were observed in lesional scalp than in normal scalp, particularly in alopecia totalis/universalis, a finding suggestive of antigenic drive. Scalp TCR repertoire analysis is complicated because resident alphabeta T cells in normal human skin are also sequenced, whereas mouse skin is dominated by gammadelta T cells.

The CDR3 starts with the cysteine, ends with the phenylalanine, and has 10 residues. This entry keeps only the CDR3 DNA: 30 bases, framed from base 1. At the junction V is shortened by 2 bases and J by 7 bases, with 3 bases in between. The germline V gene (reference sequence) sets CDR1 to GTSNPN and CDR2 to SVGIG. The TCR sequence derives from a human donor with alopecia areata. Input material: CD4+ T cells sorted from blood. The chain is assembled from TRBV30 and TRBJ2-1; the D gene is not confidently resolved. CDR3 loop: CAWSRNEQFF. The nucleotides read TGTGCCTGGAGTCGGAATGAGCAGTTCTTC.